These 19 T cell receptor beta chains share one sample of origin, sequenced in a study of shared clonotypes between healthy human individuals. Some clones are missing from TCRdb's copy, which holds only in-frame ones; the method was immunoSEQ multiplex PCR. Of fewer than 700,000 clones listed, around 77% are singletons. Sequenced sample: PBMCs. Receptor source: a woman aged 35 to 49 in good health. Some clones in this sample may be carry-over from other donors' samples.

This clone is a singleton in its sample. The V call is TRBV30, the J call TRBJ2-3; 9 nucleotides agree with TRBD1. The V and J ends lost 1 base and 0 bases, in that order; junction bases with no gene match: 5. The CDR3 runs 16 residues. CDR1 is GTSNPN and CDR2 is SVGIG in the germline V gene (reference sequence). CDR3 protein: CAWSADRGMSTDTQYF. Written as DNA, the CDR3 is TGTGCCTGGAGTGCCGACAGGGGGATGAGCACAGATACGCAGTATTTT.

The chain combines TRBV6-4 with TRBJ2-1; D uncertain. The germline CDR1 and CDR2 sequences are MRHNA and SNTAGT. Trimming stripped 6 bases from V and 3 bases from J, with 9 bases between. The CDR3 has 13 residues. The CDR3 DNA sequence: TGTGCCAGCAGCCCAGTTGGCTACAATGAGCAGTTCTTC. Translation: CASSPVGYNEQFF.

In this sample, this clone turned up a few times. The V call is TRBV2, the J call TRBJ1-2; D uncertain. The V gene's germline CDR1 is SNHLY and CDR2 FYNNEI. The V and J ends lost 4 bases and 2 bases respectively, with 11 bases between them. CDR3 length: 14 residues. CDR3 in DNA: TGTGCCAGCAGTGTCGTGAGAGAGAACTATGGCTACACCTTC. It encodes CASSVVRENYGYTF. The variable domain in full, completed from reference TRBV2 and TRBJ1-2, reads EPEVTQTPSHQVTQMGQEVILRCVPISNHLYFYWYRQILGQKVEFLVSFYNNEISEKSEIFDDQFSVERPDGSNFTLKIRSTKLEDSAMYFCASSVVRENYGYTFGSGTRLTVV.

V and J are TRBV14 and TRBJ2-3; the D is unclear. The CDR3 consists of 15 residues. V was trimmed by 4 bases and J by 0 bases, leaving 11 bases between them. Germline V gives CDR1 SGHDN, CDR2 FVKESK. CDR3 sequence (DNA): TGTGCCAGCAGCCCCCAGCAGACTAGCACAGATACGCAGTATTTT. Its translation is CASSPQQTSTDTQYF. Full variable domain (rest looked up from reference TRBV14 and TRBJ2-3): EAGVTQFPSHSVIEKGQTVTLRCDPISGHDNLYWYRRVMGKEIKFLLHFVKESKQDESGMPNNRFLAERTGGTYSTLKVQPAELEDSGVYFCASSPQQTSTDTQYFGPGTRLTVL.

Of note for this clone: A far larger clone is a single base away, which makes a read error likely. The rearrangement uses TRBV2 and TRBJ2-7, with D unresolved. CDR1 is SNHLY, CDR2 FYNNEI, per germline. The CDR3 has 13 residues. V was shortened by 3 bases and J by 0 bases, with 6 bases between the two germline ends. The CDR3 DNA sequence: TGTGCCAGCAGTGACGTGTCCTCCTACGAGCAGTACTTC. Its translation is CASSDVSSYEQYF.

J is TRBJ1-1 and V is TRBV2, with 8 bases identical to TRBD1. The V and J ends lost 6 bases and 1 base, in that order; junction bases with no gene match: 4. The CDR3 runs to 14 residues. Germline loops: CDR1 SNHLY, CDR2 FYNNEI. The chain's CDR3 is CASSGTGQNTEAFF. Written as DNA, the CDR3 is TGTGCCAGCAGCGGGACAGGTCAGAACACTGAAGCTTTCTTT.

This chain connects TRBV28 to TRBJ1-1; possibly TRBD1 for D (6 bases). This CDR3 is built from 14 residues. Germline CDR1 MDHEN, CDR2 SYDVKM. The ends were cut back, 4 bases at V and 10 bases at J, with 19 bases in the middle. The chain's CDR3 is CASSSTGGVERAFF. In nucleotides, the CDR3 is TGTGCCAGCAGTTCGACAGGTGGGGTAGAACGAGCTTTCTTT. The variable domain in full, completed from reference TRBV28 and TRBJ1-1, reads DVKVTQSSRYLVKRTGEKVFLECVQDMDHENMFWYRQDPGLGLRLIYFSYDVKMKEKGDIPEGYSVSREKKERFSLILESASTNQTSMYLCASSSTGGVERAFFGQGTRLTVV.

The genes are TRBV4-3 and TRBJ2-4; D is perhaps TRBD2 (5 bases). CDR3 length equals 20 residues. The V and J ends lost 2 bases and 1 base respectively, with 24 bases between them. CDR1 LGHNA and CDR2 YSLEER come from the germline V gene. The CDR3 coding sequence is TGCGCCAGCAGCCAATCTTCTTGGTATGAGGGTGAAGGGGCCAAAAACATTCAGTACTTC. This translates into CASSQSSWYEGEGAKNIQYF.

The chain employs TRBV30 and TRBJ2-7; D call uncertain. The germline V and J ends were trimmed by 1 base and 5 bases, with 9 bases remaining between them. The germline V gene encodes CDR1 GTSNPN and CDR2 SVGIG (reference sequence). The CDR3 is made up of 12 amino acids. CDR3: CAWSDARDEQYF. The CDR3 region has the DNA TGTGCCTGGAGTGATGCAAGAGACGAGCAGTACTTC. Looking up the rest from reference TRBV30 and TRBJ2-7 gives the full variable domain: SQTIHQWPATLVQPVGSPLSLECTVEGTSNPNLYWYRQAAGRGLQLLFYSVGIGQISSEVPQNLSASRPQDRQFILSSKKLLLSDSGFYLCAWSDARDEQYFGPGTRLTVT.

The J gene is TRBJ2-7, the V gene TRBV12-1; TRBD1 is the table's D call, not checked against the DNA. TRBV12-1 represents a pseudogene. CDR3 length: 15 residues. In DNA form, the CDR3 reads TGTGCCAGCTTCGGACAGGCGGCTACACTCTACGAGCAGTACTTC. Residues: CASFGQAATLYEQYF.

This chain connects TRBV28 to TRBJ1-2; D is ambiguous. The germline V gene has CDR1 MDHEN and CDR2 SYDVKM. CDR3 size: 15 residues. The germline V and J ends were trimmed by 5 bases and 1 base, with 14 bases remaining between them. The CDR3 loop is CASSPPNGLNYGYTF. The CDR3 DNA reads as TGTGCCAGCAGTCCCCCCAATGGGCTTAACTATGGCTACACCTTC.

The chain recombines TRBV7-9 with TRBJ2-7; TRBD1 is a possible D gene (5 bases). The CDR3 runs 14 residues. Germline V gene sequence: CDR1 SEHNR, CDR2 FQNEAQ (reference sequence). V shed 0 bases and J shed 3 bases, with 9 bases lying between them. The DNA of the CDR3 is TGTGCCAGCAGCTTAGCGCCAGGGAACTACGAGCAGTACTTC. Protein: CASSLAPGNYEQYF.

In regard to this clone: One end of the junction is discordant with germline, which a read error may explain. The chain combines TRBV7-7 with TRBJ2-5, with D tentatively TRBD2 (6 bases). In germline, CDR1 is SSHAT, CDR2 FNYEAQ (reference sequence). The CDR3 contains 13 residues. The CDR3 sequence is CASSSGGVETQYF. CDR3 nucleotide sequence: TGTGCTAGCAGCTCAGGAGGGGTGGAGACCCAGTACTTC.

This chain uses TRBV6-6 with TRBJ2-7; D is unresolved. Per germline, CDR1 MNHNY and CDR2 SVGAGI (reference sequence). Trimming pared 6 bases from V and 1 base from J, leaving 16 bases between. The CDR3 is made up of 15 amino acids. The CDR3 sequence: CASSPVSGGSYEQYF. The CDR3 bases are TGTGCCAGCAGCCCGGTGAGTGGCGGATCCTACGAGCAGTACTTC.

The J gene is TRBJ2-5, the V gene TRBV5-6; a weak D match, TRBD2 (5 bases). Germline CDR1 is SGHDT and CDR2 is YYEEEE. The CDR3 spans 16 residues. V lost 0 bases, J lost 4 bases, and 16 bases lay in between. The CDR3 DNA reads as TGTGCCAGCAGCTTGGTAGGGAGTCGGGGTATAGAGACCCAGTACTTC. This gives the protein CASSLVGSRGIETQYF.

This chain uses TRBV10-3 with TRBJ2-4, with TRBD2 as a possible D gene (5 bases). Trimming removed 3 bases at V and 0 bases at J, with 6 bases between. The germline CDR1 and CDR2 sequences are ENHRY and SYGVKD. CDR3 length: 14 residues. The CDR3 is CAISDGLAKNIQYF. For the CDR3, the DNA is TGTGCCATCAGTGACGGACTAGCCAAAAACATTCAGTACTTC.

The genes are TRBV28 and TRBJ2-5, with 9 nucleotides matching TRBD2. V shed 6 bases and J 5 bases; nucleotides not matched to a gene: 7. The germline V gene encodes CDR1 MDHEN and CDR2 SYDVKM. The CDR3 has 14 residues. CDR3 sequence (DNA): TGTGCCAGCAGCTTGGAGCGGGAGGTGGAGACCCAGTACTTC. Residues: CASSLEREVETQYF.

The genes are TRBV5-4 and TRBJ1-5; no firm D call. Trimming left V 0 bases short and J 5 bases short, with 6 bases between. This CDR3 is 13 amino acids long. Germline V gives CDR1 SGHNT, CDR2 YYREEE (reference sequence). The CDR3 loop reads CASSLGLHQPQHF. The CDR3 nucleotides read TGTGCCAGCAGCTTGGGTCTACATCAGCCCCAGCATTTT.

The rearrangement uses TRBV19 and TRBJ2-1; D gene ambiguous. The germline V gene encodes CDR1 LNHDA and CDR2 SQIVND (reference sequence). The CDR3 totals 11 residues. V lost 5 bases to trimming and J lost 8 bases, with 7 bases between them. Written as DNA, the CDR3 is TGTGCCAGTAGTCAACTCCATGAGCAGTTCTTC. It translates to CASSQLHEQFF.